Listed below are T cell receptor beta chains from one sample, sequenced in a study of T cells in Graves' hyperthyroidism and ophthalmopathy. Each CDR3 protein gets one entry after TCRdb re-called the multiplex PCR reads with MiXCR. The sample contains under 550,000 distinct CDR3 sequences, about 20% of which appear only once. Sequenced material: blood. The source of these receptors is a man in his forties with Graves' ophthalmopathy. CDR3s include the opening cysteine and the closing phenylalanine or tryptophan. D genes are given only for firm matches. Not every row has a clone size; where given, it reads once, few, many or a size class.

-	TRBV7-6	TRBJ1-1	many	CASSPVAGNTEAFF	TGTGCCAGCTCCCCAGTCGCTGGGAACACTGAAGCTTTCTTT
TRBD2	TRBV7-2	TRBJ2-1	-	CASSSGGGLAGSNEQFF	TGTGCCAGCAGCTCTGGAGGTGGGCTAGCGGGTTCCAATGAGCAGTTCTTC
TRBD2	TRBV7-9	TRBJ2-1	few	CASSARTSGASYNEQFF	TGTGCCAGCAGCGCCCGGACTAGCGGGGCCTCCTACAATGAGCAGTTCTTC
TRBD2	TRBV5-6	TRBJ2-1	many	CASSFGTSVYKQFF	TGTGCCAGCAGCTTCGGGACTAGCGTTTATAAGCAGTTCTTC
-	TRBV11-3	TRBJ2-5	-	CASSRRQLLDSKETQYF	TGTGCCAGCAGCCGCCGCCAACTTTTGGACAGTAAAGAGACCCAGTACTTC
-	TRBV16	TRBJ2-5	-	CASSQTRETQYF	TGTGCCAGCAGCCAAACTCGAGAGACCCAGTACTTC
TRBD1	TRBV5-1	TRBJ1-1	once	CASSLGDRVQSFF	TGCGCCAGCAGCTTGGGGGACAGGGTGCAATCTTTCTTT
TRBD2	TRBV19	TRBJ2-3	-	CASGLAGGDTQYF	TGTGCCAGTGGACTAGCGGGAGGGGATACGCAGTATTTT
TRBD2	TRBV27	TRBJ2-7	few	CASRKGLAGNEQYF	TGTGCCAGCAGAAAGGGACTAGCGGGAAACGAGCAGTACTTC
-	TRBV24-1	TRBJ1-2	-	CATSESGFGSYTF	TGTGCCACCAGTGAGTCGGGCTTCGGGAGCTACACCTTC
TRBD2	TRBV6-1	TRBJ2-7	few	CASEVPSGSGEQYF	TGTGCCAGCGAAGTCCCTAGCGGGAGTGGAGAGCAGTACTTC
-	TRBV4-3	TRBJ1-5	few	CASSPDFGSPNQPQHF	TGCGCCAGCAGCCCGGATTTCGGTAGCCCGAATCAGCCCCAGCATTTT
-	TRBV18	TRBJ1-1	-	CASSLGGGSNTEAFF	TGTGCCAGCTCATTGGGGGGGGGCTCGAACACTGAAGCTTTCTTT
-	TRBV15	TRBJ2-7	few	CATSRARNSYEQYF	TGTGCCACCAGCAGAGCCAGGAACTCCTACGAGCAGTACTTC
-	TRBV6-5	TRBJ2-3	few	CASSYSVADTQYF	TGTGCCAGCAGTTACTCGGTGGCAGATACGCAGTATTTT
-	TRBV20-1	TRBJ2-3	many	CSARASWSTDTQYF	TGCAGTGCTAGAGCTAGCTGGAGCACAGATACGCAGTATTTT
-	TRBV7-2	TRBJ1-4	few	CASSLVDEKLFF	TGTGCCAGCAGCTTAGTGGATGAAAAACTGTTTTTT
TRBD1	TRBV7-9	TRBJ2-3	many	CASSLAGQHTDTQYF	TGTGCCAGCAGCTTAGCGGGACAGCACACAGATACGCAGTATTTT
-	TRBV10-3	TRBJ2-3	-	CAIREPGSGGSPYF	TGTGCCATCAGGGAACCAGGTTCCGGGGGTAGCCCGTATTTT
-	TRBV14	TRBJ1-5	-	CASSPRVGYAQPQHF	TGTGCCAGCAGCCCTCGTGTCGGCTATGCTCAGCCCCAGCATTTT
TRBD1	TRBV4-3	TRBJ2-3	once	CASSQDTGDLTDTQYF	TGCGCCAGCAGCCAAGATACAGGGGACCTCACAGATACGCAGTATTTT
TRBD1	TRBV10-3	TRBJ2-7	-	CAISEAGQGSYEQYF	TGTGCCATCAGTGAGGCGGGACAGGGATCCTACGAGCAGTACTTC
-	TRBV30	TRBJ2-1	many	CAWSGWSSYNEQFF	TGTGCCTGGAGTGGCTGGAGCTCCTACAATGAGCAGTTCTTC
TRBD1	TRBV10-3	TRBJ1-2	-	CAIRPGQGALYGYTF	TGTGCCATCAGGCCGGGACAGGGGGCTCTTTATGGCTACACCTTC
-	TRBV7-2	TRBJ1-5	-	CASSSYTSQPQHF	TGTGCCAGCAGCTCCTACACGAGTCAGCCCCAGCATTTT
TRBD1	TRBV7-9	TRBJ2-1	-	CASSLPPGGSSYNEQFF	TGTGCCAGCAGCCTCCCTCCAGGGGGAAGCTCCTACAATGAGCAGTTCTTC
TRBD1	TRBV19	TRBJ2-7	-	CASTPDRGTGSYEQYF	TGTGCCAGTACTCCGGACAGGGGCACAGGATCCTACGAGCAGTACTTC
-	TRBV6-2/TRBV6-3	TRBJ1-5	-	CASRPGEFQPQHF	TGTGCCAGCAGGCCGGGGGAATTTCAGCCCCAGCATTTT
-	TRBV7-2	TRBJ1-4	-	CASSSTGTEKLFF	TGTGCCAGCAGCTCTACAGGGACGGAAAAACTGTTTTTT
-	TRBV20-1	TRBJ1-3	few	CSARASISGNTIYF	TGCAGTGCTAGAGCCAGCATCTCTGGAAACACCATATATTTT
TRBD1	TRBV28	TRBJ2-7	many	CASSLIGGHEQYF	TGTGCCAGCAGTTTAATAGGGGGCCACGAGCAGTACTTC
-	TRBV4-1	TRBJ1-1	-	CASSQDSRGDTEAFF	TGCGCCAGCAGCCAAGATTCCCGGGGGGACACTGAAGCTTTCTTT
-	TRBV3-1	TRBJ1-2	many	CASSRNNNYGYTF	TGTGCCAGCAGCCGCAACAACAACTATGGCTACACCTTC
-	TRBV7-8	TRBJ2-1	-	CATLSKGDNEQFF	TGTGCCACCCTCTCTAAGGGTGATAATGAGCAGTTCTTC
-	TRBV29-1	TRBJ2-3	-	CSAADSSTDTQYF	TGCAGCGCGGCGGATTCTAGCACAGATACGCAGTATTTT
-	TRBV5-1	TRBJ2-7	few	CASSLGSSLYEQYF	TGCGCCAGCAGCTTGGGCAGTTCCCTCTACGAGCAGTACTTC
-	TRBV20-1	TRBJ1-6	-	CSARGVNNSPLHF	TGCAGTGCTAGGGGGGTTAATAATTCACCCCTCCACTTT
TRBD2	TRBV9	TRBJ2-7	-	CASSGSGTDEQYF	TGTGCCAGCAGCGGGAGCGGGACGGACGAGCAGTACTTC
-	TRBV28	TRBJ1-3	-	CASSPTGGGLNTIYF	TGTGCCAGCAGTCCCACGGGGGGAGGACTAAACACCATATATTTT
-	TRBV6-5	TRBJ2-2	few	CASSYLAIGGTTGELFF	TGTGCCAGCAGTTACTTGGCAATCGGCGGAACCACCGGGGAGCTGTTTTTT
-	TRBV7-8	TRBJ1-2	few	CASSLETTAYGYTF	TGTGCCAGCAGCTTAGAAACGACTGCCTATGGCTACACCTTC
TRBD2	TRBV9	TRBJ2-5	many	CASSDRLAGEVGGRETQYF	TGTGCCAGCAGCGACCGACTAGCGGGAGAGGTAGGGGGACGAGAGACCCAGTACTTC
-	TRBV2	TRBJ2-1	many	CASSETGLLEITYNEQFF	TGTGCCAGCAGTGAAACGGGACTCCTAGAAATCACCTACAATGAGCAGTTCTTC
-	TRBV7-3	TRBJ2-7	-	CASSTRPLLGQYEQYF	TGTGCCAGCAGCACCCGTCCTCTATTAGGCCAATACGAGCAGTACTTC
TRBD1	TRBV29-1	TRBJ2-1	-	CSVEDDRGRFNEQFF	TGCAGCGTTGAAGATGACAGGGGGCGATTCAATGAGCAGTTCTTC
-	TRBV11-2	TRBJ2-1	many	CASSLGPFNEQFF	TGTGCCAGCAGCTTAGGACCGTTCAATGAGCAGTTCTTC
-	TRBV20-1	TRBJ2-1	-	CSARDVNGGPYNEQFF	TGCAGTGCTAGGGACGTAAACGGAGGGCCTTACAATGAGCAGTTCTTC
-	TRBV5-6	TRBJ1-2	few	CASSLVSGASNYGYTF	TGTGCCAGCAGCTTGGTGTCAGGGGCTTCTAACTATGGCTACACCTTC
TRBD2	TRBV7-9	TRBJ2-7	-	CASSDSLAAGAEQYF	TGTGCCAGCTCGGACTCACTAGCGGCGGGAGCCGAGCAGTACTTC
-	TRBV6-1	TRBJ1-2	many	CASTTGGGGIGYTF	TGTGCCAGCACCACTGGGGGAGGGGGAATTGGCTACACCTTC
TRBD2	TRBV20-1	TRBJ2-7	few	CSARDLRLAGNYEQYF	TGCAGTGCTAGAGATTTACGGCTAGCGGGGAACTACGAGCAGTACTTC